Shown below are 25 T cell receptor beta chains from a single sample sequenced in a study of T cell repertoires in cytomegalovirus infection. Each CDR3 protein gets one entry after TCRdb re-called the reads with MiXCR. Here the sample spans around 530,000 distinct CDR3 sequences, more than 20% being singletons. Material for sequencing was PBMCs. All receptors come from a human donor in good health (CMV status not recorded). Some clones in this sample may be carry-over from other donors' samples.

This sequence joins TRBV19 and TRBJ1-1; D is ambiguous. V lost 0 bases and J 3 bases, leaving 8 bases between the germline ends. Germline CDR1 is LNHDA and CDR2 is SQIVND (reference sequence). The CDR3 contains 14 residues. The CDR3 sequence: CASSIDVFDTEAFF. CDR3 sequence (DNA): TGTGCCAGTAGTATAGACGTATTTGACACTGAAGCTTTCTTT. The full variable domain, in which reference TRBV19 and TRBJ1-1 provide the parts outside the CDR3, is DGGITQSPKYLFRKEGQNVTLSCEQNLNHDAMYWYRQDPGQGLRLIYYSQIVNDFQKGDIAEGYSVSREKKESFPLTVTSAQKNPTAFYLCASSIDVFDTEAFFGQGTRLTVV.

This clonotype was recorded a few times. The rearrangement links TRBV28 to TRBJ2-4; D may be TRBD2 (5 bases). Germline V lookup: CDR1 MDHEN, CDR2 SYDVKM. The length of the CDR3 is 13 residues. Trimming removed 6 bases from V and 8 bases from J, with 14 bases in between. CDR3 amino acids: CASSSVSGDIQYF. CDR3 bases: TGTGCCAGCAGCTCCGTCTCCGGGGACATTCAGTACTTC.

As concerns this clonotype: Likely a read error: the CDR3 ends without its conserved phenylalanine or tryptophan. The chain carries TRBV12-3 or TRBV12-4 and TRBJ2-5; D possibly matches TRBD1 or TRBD2 (5 bases each). The V gene lost 6 bases and the J gene lost 2 bases, with 13 bases spanning the gap. The CDR3 loop spans 14 amino acids. This CDR3 reads CASSPPGPQETQYL. CDR3 nucleotide sequence: TGTGCCAGCAGCCCGCCGGGACCTCAAGAGACCCAGTACCTC.

The V call is TRBV7-2, the J call TRBJ1-3; D unclear. The germline gives CDR1 SGHTA, CDR2 FQGNSA. The CDR3 covers 16 residues. Trimming cost V 3 bases and J 0 bases, with 12 bases left between them. The DNA of the CDR3 is TGTGCCAGCAGCTTTAAGGAGACCAACTCTGGAAACACCATATATTTT. Its protein product is CASSFKETNSGNTIYF.

The chain links TRBV11-2 to TRBJ2-3, with a tentative D call TRBD2 (5 bases). Germline assignment: CDR1 SGHAT and CDR2 FQNNGV. The CDR3 is 14 residues long. V shed 10 bases and J shed 3 bases, with 17 bases lying between them. The chain's CDR3 is CATGKAVNTDTQYF. The CDR3 nucleotides are TGTGCCACGGGTAAAGCGGTGAATACAGATACGCAGTATTTT.

The table lists this clonotype with a few counts. The chain uses TRBV7-8 and TRBJ2-7; the match to TRBD1 covers 10 bases. The germline V gene encodes CDR1 SGHVS and CDR2 FQNEAQ. This CDR3 has 15 residues. V lost 5 bases and J lost 4; bases outside the gene matches: 8. The CDR3 loop reads CASSRVGTGAYEQYV. For the CDR3, the DNA is TGTGCCAGCAGCCGAGTGGGGACAGGGGCTTACGAGCAGTACGTC.

This clonotype was seen more than once but under ten times. This chain joins TRBV15 and TRBJ2-1; 11 nucleotides match TRBD2. CDR3 length: 15 residues. J lost 5 bases, V lost 6 bases, and 6 bases had no gene match. Germline V CDR1 and CDR2: LNHNV, YYDKDF (reference sequence). The CDR3 sequence: CATSPTSGSDNEQFF. The DNA of the CDR3 is TGTGCCACCAGTCCCACTAGCGGGAGCGACAATGAGCAGTTCTTC. The full variable domain, completed using reference TRBV15 and TRBJ2-1, is DAMVIQNPRYQVTQFGKPVTLSCSQTLNHNVMYWYQQKSSQAPKLLFHYYDKDFNNEADTPDNFQSRRPNTSFCFLDIRSPGLGDTAMYLCATSPTSGSDNEQFFGPGTRLTVL.

This clonotype was counted between two and nine times. The chain uses TRBV28 and TRBJ2-1; tentatively, D is TRBD2 (6 bases). The V and J ends lost 7 bases and 9 bases respectively, with 13 bases between them. Looked up from germline, CDR1 is MDHEN and CDR2 is SYDVKM. This CDR3 spans 12 amino acids. The CDR3 loop is CASMLTSGEQFF. CDR3 coding DNA: TGTGCCAGCATGCTGACTAGTGGTGAGCAGTTCTTC.

This clonotype occurred a few times. The CDR3, as DNA: TGTGCCAGCAGTTCCCCAGGATCTGGGGATAATCAGCCCCAGCATTTT. This gives the protein CASSSPGSGDNQPQHF. The V call is TRBV28, the J call TRBJ1-5, with D unresolved. Germline lookup yields CDR1 MDHEN and CDR2 SYDVKM. The CDR3 consists of 16 residues. V was clipped by 4 bases and J by 4 bases, with 17 bases between them.

This clonotype has just a few counts. The rearrangement uses TRBV4-1 and TRBJ1-2; D possibly corresponds to TRBD1 (6 bases). CDR3 size: 14 residues. V gave up 1 base and J gave up 11 bases, with 17 bases separating them. CDR1 MGHRA and CDR2 YSYEKL come from the germline V gene. The CDR3 region has the DNA TGCGCCAGCAGCCAAGCGGACAGTGGCCTTGAATACACCTTC. Its protein is CASSQADSGLEYTF.

This clonotype was counted between two and nine times. This chain joins TRBV7-9 and TRBJ2-7; 8 bases are a match to TRBD1. The length of the CDR3 is 13 residues. With 2 bases clipped from V and 6 bases from J, the junction kept 3 bases outside the gene matches. The germline gives CDR1 SEHNR, CDR2 FQNEAQ (reference sequence). CDR3 sequence reads: CASSLPQGGEQYV. Here the CDR3 DNA reads TGTGCCAGCAGCTTACCACAGGGGGGCGAGCAGTACGTC.

This clonotype was seen ten or more times. V usage is TRBV7-2 and J usage is TRBJ1-6; D is unresolved. Trimming took off 1 base at V and 7 bases at J, with 8 bases between the two ends. Germline assignment: CDR1 SGHTA and CDR2 FQGNSA. The CDR3 sequence is 14 residues long. As DNA, the CDR3 is TGTGCCAGCAGCTTAGACGGGTGGAATTCACCCCTCCACTTT. Translated, it gives CASSLDGWNSPLHF.

This clonotype has at least ten counts. This rearrangement joins TRBV7-3 to TRBJ2-1; TRBD1 matches 8 bases. Germline V lookup: CDR1 SGHTA, CDR2 FQGTGA. The V and J ends lost 5 bases and 8 bases, in that order; junction bases with no gene match: 5. There are 13 residues in the CDR3. This chain's CDR3 is CASSPGQGDEQFF. DNA of the CDR3: TGTGCCAGCAGCCCCGGACAGGGTGATGAGCAGTTCTTC.

A few counts support this clonotype. This chain uses TRBV12-3 or TRBV12-4 with TRBJ2-1; D not resolved. This CDR3 has 12 residues. The V end lost 10 bases, the J end lost 10 bases, and 17 bases lay between the germline ends. In DNA form, the CDR3 reads TGTGCCACCTCGCCTTCGAGTCGCGAGCAGTTCTTC. Encoded protein: CATSPSSREQFF.

This chain joins TRBV11-3 and TRBJ2-1, with D possibly TRBD2 on 5 matching bases. This CDR3 contains 16 residues. V was shortened by 0 bases and J by 1 base, with 10 bases between the two germline ends. Germline V gives CDR1 SGHNT, CDR2 YENEEA. Here the CDR3 DNA reads TGTGCCAGCAGCTTAGATCTACTAGGGTCCTACAATGAGCAGTTCTTC. Translating gives CASSLDLLGSYNEQFF. Using reference TRBV11-3 and TRBJ2-1 for the parts outside the CDR3, the full variable domain is EAGVVQSPRYKIIEKKQPVAFWCNPISGHNTLYWYLQNLGQGPELLIRYENEEAVDDSQLPKDRFSAERLKGVDSTLKIQPAELGDSAVYLCASSLDLLGSYNEQFFGPGTRLTVL.

This clonotype was found a few times. The chain combines TRBV6-2 or TRBV6-3 with TRBJ1-2; D remains ambiguous. The V gene lost 4 bases and the J gene lost 2 bases, with 14 bases spanning the gap. Germline V CDR1 and CDR2: MNHEY, SVGEGT. This CDR3 spans 15 amino acids. The DNA of the CDR3 is TGTGCCAGCAGTTTAAAGAACCACTTAAACTATGGCTACACCTTC. It codes for CASSLKNHLNYGYTF.

This clonotype has more than one count but fewer than ten. V usage is TRBV7-8 and J usage is TRBJ1-3, with a possible D match to TRBD1 (5 bases). In germline, CDR1 is SGHVS, CDR2 FQNEAQ. V lost 5 bases and J lost 2, with 16 bases in between. The CDR3 totals 16 residues. The CDR3 region is CASSPLGQYPGNTIYF. In nucleotides, the CDR3 is TGTGCCAGCAGCCCACTGGGGCAATACCCTGGAAACACCATATATTTT.

The chain carries TRBV6-2 or TRBV6-3 and TRBJ2-1; 11 bases align to TRBD2. The V gene end was trimmed by 6 bases and the J gene end by 3 bases; junction bases not matched to a gene: 13. The germline CDR1 and CDR2 sequences are MNHEY and SVGEGT. The CDR3 is 18 amino acids. CDR3 DNA sequence: TGTGCCAGCAGACGCGGACTAGCGGGCGAGAGAGGCTACAATGAGCAGTTCTTC. Its translation is CASRRGLAGERGYNEQFF.

This chain joins TRBV12-3 or TRBV12-4 and TRBJ1-5, with D tentatively TRBD1 (6 bases). The CDR3 runs 16 residues. V was pared by 0 bases and J by 0 bases, with 9 bases between. CDR3 sequence: CASSLAGTNSNQPQHF. In DNA form, the CDR3 reads TGTGCCAGCAGTTTAGCCGGGACAAATAGCAATCAGCCCCAGCATTTT.

A few counts support this clonotype. The V gene is TRBV2, the J gene TRBJ2-1; no reliable D call. The V gene's germline CDR1 is SNHLY and CDR2 FYNNEI. Trimming took 1 base from V and 6 from J, leaving 13 bases between them. The CDR3 consists of 15 residues. This chain's CDR3 is CASSEGVPRVNEQFF. In DNA, the CDR3 is TGTGCCAGCAGTGAAGGGGTACCCCGGGTCAATGAGCAGTTCTTC.

This clonotype was detected only a few times. The J gene is TRBJ2-1, the V gene TRBV15; 14 nucleotides match TRBD2. The CDR3 has 16 residues. V was clipped by 2 bases and J by 5 bases; unmatched bases: 2. CDR1 is LNHNV and CDR2 is YYDKDF in the germline V gene (reference sequence). CDR3 sequence reads: CATSRRTSGGNNEQFF. In DNA, the CDR3 is TGTGCCACCAGCAGAAGGACTAGCGGGGGGAACAATGAGCAGTTCTTC.

A few counts support this clonotype. This chain links TRBV12-5 with TRBJ1-1; D call uncertain. Germline CDR1 and CDR2: LGHNT and FRNRAP. The CDR3 is 16 amino acids. Trimming left V 3 bases short and J 0 bases short, with 14 bases between. CDR3 bases: TGTGCTAGTGGTTTCGTGGCGGGGAACATGAACACTGAAGCTTTCTTT. It translates to CASGFVAGNMNTEAFF.

The V call is TRBV12-3 or TRBV12-4, the J call TRBJ2-7, with D unclear. This CDR3 is 15 amino acids long. V gave up 0 bases and J gave up 1 base, with 10 bases separating them. The CDR3 DNA is TGTGCCAGCAGTTTAGCGAAGGACGATTCCTACGAGCAGTACTTC. Its translation: CASSLAKDDSYEQYF.

This clonotype was detected ten times or more. The chain is built from TRBV12-3 or TRBV12-4 and TRBJ2-3, with D perhaps matching TRBD2 (6 bases). The V gene lost 7 bases and the J gene lost 8 bases, with 16 bases spanning the gap. This CDR3 is 13 amino acids long. Written as DNA, the CDR3 is TGTGCCAGCAATCCCGGGGGTCCAGGTACGCAGTATTTT. This translates into CASNPGGPGTQYF.

The chain couples TRBV5-6 to TRBJ2-1, with 9 bases lining up with TRBD1. CDR1 is SGHDT and CDR2 is YYEEEE in the germline V gene. The CDR3 length is 15 residues. The J segment lost 5 bases and the V segment lost 2 bases, leaving 5 bases of the junction unmatched. The CDR3 loop reads CASSFTGTGNNEQFF. Here the CDR3 DNA reads TGTGCCAGCAGCTTTACCGGGACAGGGAACAATGAGCAGTTCTTC.